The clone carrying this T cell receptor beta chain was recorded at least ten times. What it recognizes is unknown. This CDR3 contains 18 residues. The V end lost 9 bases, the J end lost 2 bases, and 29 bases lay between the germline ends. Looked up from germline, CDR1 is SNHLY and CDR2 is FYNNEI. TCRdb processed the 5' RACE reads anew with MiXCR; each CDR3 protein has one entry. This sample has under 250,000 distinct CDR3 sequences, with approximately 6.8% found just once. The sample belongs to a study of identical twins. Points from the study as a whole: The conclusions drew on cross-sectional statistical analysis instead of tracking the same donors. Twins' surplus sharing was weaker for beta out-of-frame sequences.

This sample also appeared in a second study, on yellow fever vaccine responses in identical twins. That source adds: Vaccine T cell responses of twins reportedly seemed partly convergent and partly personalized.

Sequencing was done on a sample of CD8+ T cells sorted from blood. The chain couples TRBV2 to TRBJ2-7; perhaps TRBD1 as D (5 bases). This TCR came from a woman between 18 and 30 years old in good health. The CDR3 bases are TGTGCCAGTACCTCTCCCATAGGCCTAGATTGGGGCCCCTACGAGCAGTACTTC. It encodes CASTSPIGLDWGPYEQYF.